This TCR beta chain was sequenced for a study of type 1 regulatory T cells. TCRdb used MiXCR to reprocess the reads, holding one entry per CDR3 protein. Of more than 60,000 distinct CDR3 sequences in the sample, roughly half were seen once. The CDR3 runs to 17 residues. The V gene end was trimmed by 5 bases and the J gene end by 0 bases; junction bases not matched to a gene: 10. The germline V gene has CDR1 SGHAT and CDR2 FQNNGV. This clonotype showed up just a few times. Its matching antigen is unknown. The sequence came from a human donor in good health. This chain uses TRBV11-2 with TRBJ1-3, with 7 bases that match TRBD1. The sample consisted of cultured non-Tr1 T cells, either the whole culture or a sorted T cell fraction (not recorded which). The CDR3: CASSPGTAIFSGNTIYF. The DNA for the CDR3 is TGTGCCAGCAGCCCCGGGACAGCTATTTTCTCTGGAAACACCATATATTTT. The entire variable domain, with the rest obtained from reference TRBV11-2 and TRBJ1-3, is as follows: EAGVAQSPRYKIIEKRQSVAFWCNPISGHATLYWYQQILGQGPKLLIQFQNNGVVDDSQLPKDRFSAERLKGVDSTLKIQPAKLEDSAVYLCASSPGTAIFSGNTIYFGEGSWLTVV.